Listed below are T cell receptor beta chains from one sample, sequenced in a study of T cells in Graves' hyperthyroidism and ophthalmopathy. TCRdb fed the multiplex PCR reads into MiXCR, producing one record per CDR3 protein. In the table there are 500,000 to 600,000 distinct CDR3 sequences, nearly 20% of which are singletons. The sequenced sample consisted of blood. The receptors were sampled from a middle-aged man with Graves' ophthalmopathy. The CDR3 runs from the conserved cysteine through the conserved F or W. Fields, in order: CDR3 protein, CDR3 DNA, V gene, clone size, J gene, D gene. The D gene is left open where the match is weak. Expanded clones get a size class; other rows say once, few or many, or leave the size out.

CDR3 protein: CSAPLAGGFQYF
CDR3 DNA: TGCAGTGCCCCGCTAGCGGGGGGGTTTCAGTACTTC
V gene: TRBV20-1
clone size: NA
J gene: TRBJ2-4
D gene: TRBD2

CDR3 protein: CASSLGQGTNEKLFF
CDR3 DNA: TGTGCCAGCAGCTTAGGACAGGGGACTAATGAAAAACTGTTTTTT
V gene: TRBV11-2
clone size: few
J gene: TRBJ1-4
D gene: TRBD1

CDR3 protein: CASSLSPLYGYTF
CDR3 DNA: TGTGCCAGCAGTTTATCTCCTCTCTATGGCTACACCTTC
V gene: TRBV27
clone size: once
J gene: TRBJ1-2
D gene: NA

CDR3 protein: CATTDRVQEKLFF
CDR3 DNA: TGTGCCACTACGGACAGGGTTCAAGAAAAACTGTTTTTT
V gene: TRBV19
clone size: few
J gene: TRBJ1-4
D gene: TRBD1

CDR3 protein: CASSPRTGGPEQETQYF
CDR3 DNA: TGTGCCAGCAGTCCTCGGACGGGAGGGCCAGAACAAGAGACCCAGTACTTC
V gene: TRBV25-1
clone size: NA
J gene: TRBJ2-5
D gene: TRBD2

CDR3 protein: CASSLLSGTGELFF
CDR3 DNA: TGCGCCAGCAGCTTACTTAGCGGGACCGGGGAGCTGTTTTTT
V gene: TRBV5-1
clone size: NA
J gene: TRBJ2-2
D gene: TRBD2

CDR3 protein: CASSYREAGNIQYF
CDR3 DNA: TGTGCCAGCAGTTACCGGGAGGCGGGAAACATTCAGTACTTC
V gene: TRBV6-9
clone size: NA
J gene: TRBJ2-4
D gene: TRBD2

CDR3 protein: CASSEEEFEQFF
CDR3 DNA: TGTGCCAGCAGTGAAGAAGAGTTTGAGCAGTTCTTC
V gene: TRBV6-1
clone size: few
J gene: TRBJ2-1
D gene: NA

CDR3 protein: CASSLAGTSRYNEQFF
CDR3 DNA: TGCGCCAGCAGCTTGGCCGGGACTAGCAGGTACAATGAGCAGTTCTTC
V gene: TRBV5-1
clone size: few
J gene: TRBJ2-1
D gene: TRBD2

CDR3 protein: CAWNLIGTDTQYF
CDR3 DNA: TGTGCCTGGAATTTAATCGGGACAGATACGCAGTATTTT
V gene: TRBV30
clone size: few
J gene: TRBJ2-3
D gene: NA

CDR3 protein: CASSRGSGGGSNTGELFF
CDR3 DNA: TGCGCCAGCAGTCGGGGATCGGGCGGGGGCTCGAACACCGGGGAGCTGTTTTTT
V gene: TRBV5-1
clone size: few
J gene: TRBJ2-2
D gene: NA

CDR3 protein: CASSPGQGLGKLFF
CDR3 DNA: TGTGCCAGCTCACCGGGACAGGGACTTGGAAAACTGTTTTTT
V gene: TRBV18
clone size: many
J gene: TRBJ1-4
D gene: TRBD1

CDR3 protein: CASSVENEQFF
CDR3 DNA: TGTGCCAGCAGCGTAGAGAATGAGCAGTTCTTC
V gene: TRBV9
clone size: many
J gene: TRBJ2-1
D gene: NA

CDR3 protein: CSVEERADSFAYEQYF
CDR3 DNA: TGCAGCGTTGAAGAGAGGGCCGACTCATTTGCCTACGAGCAGTACTTC
V gene: TRBV29-1
clone size: few
J gene: TRBJ2-7
D gene: NA

CDR3 protein: CAIREQLAGVFSEQFF
CDR3 DNA: TGTGCCATCAGAGAGCAGCTAGCGGGAGTTTTTAGTGAGCAGTTCTTC
V gene: TRBV10-3
clone size: few
J gene: TRBJ2-1
D gene: TRBD2

CDR3 protein: CASSPTSVTDTQYF
CDR3 DNA: TGTGCCAGCAGCCCGACTAGCGTCACAGATACGCAGTATTTT
V gene: TRBV7-3
clone size: NA
J gene: TRBJ2-3
D gene: TRBD2

CDR3 protein: CASSLVVAGIVNTEAFF
CDR3 DNA: TGTGCCAGCAGCTTAGTTGTGGCAGGGATAGTTAACACTGAAGCTTTCTTT
V gene: TRBV7-6
clone size: NA
J gene: TRBJ1-1
D gene: NA

CDR3 protein: CASSVGELNYEQYF
CDR3 DNA: TGTGCCAGCAGCGTAGGGGAACTTAACTACGAGCAGTACTTC
V gene: TRBV9
clone size: few
J gene: TRBJ2-7
D gene: NA

CDR3 protein: CASSVGVQGSGELFF
CDR3 DNA: TGTGCCAGCAGCGTGGGGGTACAGGGTTCCGGGGAGCTGTTTTTT
V gene: TRBV9
clone size: few
J gene: TRBJ2-2
D gene: NA

CDR3 protein: CSARGKGTGGPGNTIYF
CDR3 DNA: TGCAGTGCTAGAGGGAAGGGGACAGGGGGGCCCGGAAACACCATATATTTT
V gene: TRBV20-1
clone size: NA
J gene: TRBJ1-3
D gene: TRBD1

CDR3 protein: CAWTPRVNTGELFF
CDR3 DNA: TGTGCCTGGACCCCCAGGGTGAACACCGGGGAGCTGTTTTTT
V gene: TRBV30
clone size: NA
J gene: TRBJ2-2
D gene: NA

CDR3 protein: CASSQEIGVSGANVLTF
CDR3 DNA: TGTGCCAGCAGCCAAGAAATCGGCGTTTCTGGGGCCAACGTCCTGACTTTC
V gene: TRBV3-1
clone size: few
J gene: TRBJ2-6
D gene: NA

CDR3 protein: CSADGTGELFF
CDR3 DNA: TGCAGTGCCGACGGCACCGGGGAGCTGTTTTTT
V gene: TRBV20-1
clone size: few
J gene: TRBJ2-2
D gene: NA

CDR3 protein: CASGHGAPSGTEAFF
CDR3 DNA: TGCGCCAGCGGTCATGGGGCCCCAAGTGGCACTGAAGCTTTCTTT
V gene: TRBV5-1
clone size: many
J gene: TRBJ1-1
D gene: NA

CDR3 protein: CASSFLNSEEQYF
CDR3 DNA: TGCGCCAGCAGCTTTTTGAATTCGGAGGAGCAGTATTTT
V gene: TRBV5-1
clone size: many
J gene: TRBJ2-3
D gene: NA

CDR3 protein: CASSETLDSYSNQPQHF
CDR3 DNA: TGTGCCAGCAGTGAAACGCTAGACAGCTATAGCAATCAGCCCCAGCATTTT
V gene: TRBV6-1
clone size: many
J gene: TRBJ1-5
D gene: NA

CDR3 protein: CASSQTGRSSYNSPLHF
CDR3 DNA: TGCGCCAGCAGCCAAACGGGCCGGAGCTCCTATAATTCACCCCTCCACTTT
V gene: TRBV4-1
clone size: NA
J gene: TRBJ1-6
D gene: NA

CDR3 protein: CASSFQGQEAFF
CDR3 DNA: TGTGCCAGCAGTTTTCAGGGACAGGAAGCTTTCTTT
V gene: TRBV12-3/TRBV12-4
clone size: NA
J gene: TRBJ1-1
D gene: TRBD1

CDR3 protein: CASSNFQENTGELFF
CDR3 DNA: TGTGCCAGCAGTAACTTTCAAGAGAACACCGGGGAGCTGTTTTTT
V gene: TRBV7-2
clone size: few
J gene: TRBJ2-2
D gene: NA

CDR3 protein: CASRTLHTNNEQFF
CDR3 DNA: TGTGCCAGCAGGACCTTACACACCAACAATGAGCAGTTCTTC
V gene: TRBV27
clone size: few
J gene: TRBJ2-1
D gene: NA

CDR3 protein: CASSPGTDSTDTQYF
CDR3 DNA: TGTGCCAGCAGCCCTGGGACCGATAGCACAGATACGCAGTATTTT
V gene: TRBV11-3
clone size: many
J gene: TRBJ2-3
D gene: NA

CDR3 protein: CASRGIVGGETQYF
CDR3 DNA: TGCGCCAGCAGGGGAATCGTCGGCGGGGAGACCCAGTACTTC
V gene: TRBV5-1
clone size: few
J gene: TRBJ2-5
D gene: NA

CDR3 protein: CSAPGPAGEQYF
CDR3 DNA: TGCAGTGCCCCGGGGCCAGCGGGCGAGCAGTACTTC
V gene: TRBV20-1
clone size: NA
J gene: TRBJ2-7
D gene: NA

CDR3 protein: CASSIGLGPGDQETQYF
CDR3 DNA: TGTGCCAGCAGCATAGGACTAGGCCCAGGGGACCAAGAGACCCAGTACTTC
V gene: TRBV9
clone size: NA
J gene: TRBJ2-5
D gene: NA

CDR3 protein: CASSLGGAWQPQHF
CDR3 DNA: TGTGCCAGCAGCTTAGGAGGGGCTTGGCAGCCCCAGCATTTT
V gene: TRBV7-9
clone size: NA
J gene: TRBJ1-5
D gene: NA

CDR3 protein: CASSLTEGKLFF
CDR3 DNA: TGTGCCAGCAGCTTGACAGAAGGAAAACTGTTTTTT
V gene: TRBV5-5
clone size: many
J gene: TRBJ1-4
D gene: NA

CDR3 protein: CASSLTPGAGNTIYF
CDR3 DNA: TGTGCCAGCAGCTTAACCCCAGGGGCAGGAAACACCATATATTTT
V gene: TRBV7-3
clone size: NA
J gene: TRBJ1-3
D gene: NA

CDR3 protein: CSAQGLAGLNTGELFF
CDR3 DNA: TGCAGTGCTCAGGGACTAGCGGGATTGAACACCGGGGAGCTGTTTTTT
V gene: TRBV20-1
clone size: few
J gene: TRBJ2-2
D gene: TRBD2

CDR3 protein: CSAWTSGSYEQYF
CDR3 DNA: TGCAGTGCGTGGACTAGCGGCTCCTACGAGCAGTACTTC
V gene: TRBV20-1
clone size: many
J gene: TRBJ2-7
D gene: TRBD2

CDR3 protein: CSARGPIYNEQFF
CDR3 DNA: TGCAGTGCTAGAGGTCCCATCTACAATGAGCAGTTCTTC
V gene: TRBV20-1
clone size: few
J gene: TRBJ2-1
D gene: NA

CDR3 protein: CASSDEGQGSDTQYF
CDR3 DNA: TGTGCCAGCAGCGACGAGGGACAGGGTTCAGATACGCAGTATTTT
V gene: TRBV11-1
clone size: NA
J gene: TRBJ2-3
D gene: TRBD1

CDR3 protein: CASSQVGGRANTEAFF
CDR3 DNA: TGTGCCAGCAGCCAAGTCGGGGGGCGAGCGAACACTGAAGCTTTCTTT
V gene: TRBV3-1
clone size: NA
J gene: TRBJ1-1
D gene: NA

CDR3 protein: CAQNPVGGNTIYF
CDR3 DNA: TGTGCCCAAAATCCCGTAGGCGGAAACACCATATATTTT
V gene: TRBV30
clone size: NA
J gene: TRBJ1-3
D gene: NA

CDR3 protein: CASSLSVRGQPQHF
CDR3 DNA: TGTGCCAGCAGTTTATCGGTGCGGGGCCAGCCCCAGCATTTT
V gene: TRBV27
clone size: NA
J gene: TRBJ1-5
D gene: NA

CDR3 protein: CASSQEVLGAGPYNEQFF
CDR3 DNA: TGTGCCAGCAGCCAAGAGGTACTGGGGGCGGGGCCCTACAATGAGCAGTTCTTC
V gene: TRBV3-1
clone size: NA
J gene: TRBJ2-1
D gene: NA

CDR3 protein: CASSVLVWRGYGYTF
CDR3 DNA: TGTGCCAGCAGCGTTCTTGTGTGGAGGGGCTATGGCTACACCTTC
V gene: TRBV9
clone size: NA
J gene: TRBJ1-2
D gene: NA

CDR3 protein: CASSRDIGSYEQYF
CDR3 DNA: TGTGCCAGCAGCCGAGACATTGGCTCCTACGAGCAGTACTTC
V gene: TRBV6-1
clone size: NA
J gene: TRBJ2-7
D gene: NA

CDR3 protein: CASVPSLTDTQYF
CDR3 DNA: TGTGCTAGTGTTCCGTCGCTCACAGATACGCAGTATTTT
V gene: TRBV12-5
clone size: NA
J gene: TRBJ2-3
D gene: NA

CDR3 protein: CASRPLGVNNEQFF
CDR3 DNA: TGTGCCAGCAGGCCGTTGGGGGTAAACAATGAGCAGTTCTTC
V gene: TRBV12-3/TRBV12-4
clone size: many
J gene: TRBJ2-1
D gene: NA

CDR3 protein: CASSQQGPEAFF
CDR3 DNA: TGTGCCAGCAGCCAACAGGGGCCTGAAGCTTTCTTT
V gene: TRBV5-1
clone size: NA
J gene: TRBJ1-1
D gene: TRBD1